The 5 T cell receptor beta chains presented below share a single source sample, sequenced in a study of patients and donors after allogeneic stem cell transplantation. TCRdb called the RT-PCR reads again in MiXCR, with one record for every CDR3 protein. The repertoire consists of some 880,000 distinct CDR3 sequences, with more than 15% occurring once and the leading ten covering roughly 6%. The specimen sequenced was blood, either unsorted or a sorted T cell fraction (not recorded which). All receptors come from a human donor who was either an allogeneic HSCT recipient or a stem cell or donor lymphocyte infusion donor (not recorded which). It is not recorded whose cells these are; they may come from a transplant donor.

This chain links TRBV19 with TRBJ2-6; D remains unclear. The V end lost 3 bases, the J end lost 0 bases, and 3 bases lay between the germline ends. The germline V gene encodes CDR1 LNHDA and CDR2 SQIVND (reference sequence). This CDR3 has 14 residues. The CDR3 loop reads CASSMGSGANVLTF. As DNA, the CDR3 is TGTGCCAGTAGTATGGGCTCTGGGGCCAACGTCCTGACTTTC.

The CDR3 DNA follows: TGCGCCAGCAGCCAACTAACAGGGAATCGCGGAAACACCATATATTTT. Translated: CASSQLTGNRGNTIYF. The chain joins TRBV4-3 to TRBJ1-3, with TRBD1 as a possible D gene (6 bases). With 2 bases removed from V and 4 bases from J, the gap between germline ends came to 15 bases. The CDR3 contains 16 residues. Germline V gene data show CDR1 as LGHNA and CDR2 as YSLEER.

The chain uses TRBV3-1 and TRBJ1-2, with 7 bases lining up with TRBD1. J gave up 2 bases and V 4 bases, and 7 bases lay outside the gene matches. Per germline, CDR1 LGHDT and CDR2 YNNKEL (reference sequence). The CDR3 is 15 amino acids. CDR3 amino acids: CASSPQLTGNYGYTF. The CDR3 DNA reads TGTGCCAGCAGCCCCCAACTGACAGGGAACTATGGCTACACCTTC.

This clonotype has just a few counts. The CDR3 nucleotides read TGTGCCAGCAGGACTGAGACAGGGACAATAGCTTCTGGGGCCAACGTCCTGACTTTC. Its protein product is CASRTETGTIASGANVLTF. The chain is built from TRBV12-3 or TRBV12-4 and TRBJ2-6, with 7 bases identical to TRBD1. Trimming cost V 6 bases and J 1 base; bases outside gene matches: 15. The CDR3 consists of 19 residues.

V gene TRBV24-1 combines with J gene TRBJ1-4; TRBD1 agrees at 12 bases. This CDR3 is built from 12 residues. V dropped 10 bases and J dropped 7; count of bases not matched to a gene: 0. From germline, CDR1 is KGHDR and CDR2 SFDVKD. The CDR3 DNA follows: TGTGCCACGGGACAGGGGGCTGAAAAACTGTTTTTT. It encodes CATGQGAEKLFF.